This TCR beta chain is from a study of identical twins. Only healthy Caucasians were enrolled as donors. Study-level results: Its conclusions, products of cross-sectional statistical analysis, did not come from following the same donors.

V lost 6 bases and J lost 4, with 12 bases in between. CDR3 size: 12 residues. Per the germline V gene, CDR1 is DFQATT and CDR2 is SNEGSKA (reference sequence). Using its own MiXCR run on the 5' RACE reads, TCRdb lists one record per CDR3 protein. The sample carries about 720,000 distinct CDR3 sequences, roughly 20% recorded once. This clonotype came up a few times. Its target is not known. These sequences were also reported in another study, on T cells expressing NK-cell markers. As that report states: From sorted CD3+CD56+NKG2C+, CD3+CD56+NKG2C- and CD3+CD56-NKG2C+ T cells came the TCR beta repertoires.

This receptor was taken from a woman aged 18-29 years in good health. This sequence joins TRBV20-1 and TRBJ1-1, with TRBD1 as a possible D gene (6 bases). The sample comprised PBMCs. DNA for the CDR3: TGCAGTGCGTACAGGGTCGGCACTGAAGCTTTCTTT. Encoded protein: CSAYRVGTEAFF.